This is a list of T cell receptor beta chains from one sample in a study of CD8+CD57+ T cells in acquired aplastic anemia. MiXCR was run by TCRdb on the reads, yielding one entry per CDR3 protein. The sample consists of around 170,000 distinct CDR3 sequences, 55% to 80% of them appearing once. Sequencing used sorted CD4+, CD8+, or CD8+CD57+ T cells (not recorded which) from PBMCs. These receptors were collected from a human donor in good health. CDR3s include the opening cysteine and the closing phenylalanine or tryptophan. Each record gives: J gene, clone size, V gene, D gene, CDR3 protein, CDR3 DNA. The D gene is left open where the match is weak. Size is omitted from some rows. Given values are once, few, many or a class for expanded clones.

TRBJ2-7 | NA | TRBV6-2/TRBV6-3 | NA | CASGRGTSYEQYF | TGTGCCAGCGGCCGGGGCACTTCCTACGAGCAGTACTTC
TRBJ2-3 | NA | TRBV7-2 | TRBD2 | CASSLIPGLAGGRGTDTQYF | TGTGCCAGCAGTTTAATTCCGGGACTAGCGGGGGGGCGGGGCACAGATACGCAGTATTTT
TRBJ1-1 | NA | TRBV12-3/TRBV12-4 | NA | CASRQDTTEAFF | TGTGCCAGCAGGCAGGACACCACTGAAGCTTTCTTT
TRBJ2-1 | NA | TRBV20-1 | TRBD2 | CSAAGRERYNEQFF | TGCAGTGCCGCTGGGAGGGAGCGGTACAATGAGCAGTTCTTC
TRBJ2-2 | NA | TRBV12-3/TRBV12-4 | NA | CASSLMYLTRSTGELFF | TGTGCCAGCAGTTTAATGTACCTCACAAGAAGCACCGGGGAGCTGTTTTTT
TRBJ2-1 | many | TRBV2 | NA | CASLGGSEQFF | TGTGCCAGCTTGGGAGGCAGTGAGCAGTTCTTC
TRBJ2-7 | few | TRBV6-6 | TRBD2 | CASSQTSGSYEQYF | TGTGCCAGCAGTCAAACTAGCGGATCCTACGAGCAGTACTTC
TRBJ2-6 | NA | TRBV2 | NA | CAGFYSGANVLTF | TGTGCCGGATTCTACTCTGGGGCCAACGTCCTGACTTTC
TRBJ2-1 | many | TRBV9 | NA | CASSVAGKGNEQFF | TGTGCCAGCAGCGTAGCGGGGAAAGGGAATGAGCAGTTCTTC
TRBJ2-3 | NA | TRBV7-6 | TRBD1 | CASSFGTGADTQYF | TGTGCCAGCAGCTTCGGGACAGGGGCAGATACGCAGTATTTT
TRBJ1-4 | NA | TRBV6-5 | TRBD1 | CASKLPGGEKLFF | TGTGCCAGCAAGTTGCCAGGGGGAGAAAAACTGTTTTTT
TRBJ2-5 | NA | TRBV2 | NA | CASSLQGVETQYF | TGTGCCAGCAGTCTGCAGGGTGTAGAGACCCAGTACTTC
TRBJ2-5 | NA | TRBV12-3/TRBV12-4 | TRBD2 | CASSLGGGRGETQYF | TGTGCCAGCAGTTTAGGCGGGGGGCGTGGAGAGACCCAGTACTTC
TRBJ2-1 | many | TRBV9 | NA | CASSVAWRGNEQFF | TGTGCCAGCAGCGTAGCTTGGAGGGGTAATGAGCAGTTCTTC
TRBJ2-7 | few | TRBV5-6 | NA | CASSSKQGYEQYF | TGTGCCAGCAGCTCAAAACAGGGCTACGAGCAGTACTTC
TRBJ1-1 | NA | TRBV19 | NA | CASSTPEGTEAFF | TGTGCCAGTAGTACCCCGGAGGGCACTGAAGCTTTCTTT
TRBJ2-5 | many | TRBV9 | NA | CASSVGDNYQETQYF | TGTGCCAGCAGCGTAGGGGACAACTACCAAGAGACCCAGTACTTC
TRBJ2-7 | NA | TRBV15 | NA | CATRAGVSYEQYF | TGTGCCACCAGGGCTGGGGTAAGCTACGAGCAGTACTTC
TRBJ2-1 | once | TRBV7-9 | TRBD1 | CASSLAGTGINEQFF | TGTGCCAGCAGCTTAGCGGGGACAGGGATTAATGAGCAGTTCTTC
TRBJ2-5 | once | TRBV7-3 | NA | CASSLRVQETQYF | TGTGCCAGCAGCCTCCGAGTGCAAGAGACCCAGTACTTC
TRBJ2-5 | once | TRBV7-4 | TRBD1 | CASGHGFRDSQETQYF | TGCGCCAGCGGCCACGGCTTCCGGGACAGTCAAGAGACCCAGTACTTC
TRBJ2-7 | many | TRBV5-1 | NA | CASSLESSSYEQYF | TGCGCCAGCAGCTTGGAATCTAGCTCCTACGAGCAGTACTTC
TRBJ2-2 | NA | TRBV2 | TRBD1 | CARGQLANTGELFF | TGTGCCAGGGGACAGCTCGCGAACACCGGGGAGCTGTTTTTT
TRBJ2-5 | many | TRBV5-1 | NA | CASSLEGVQETQYF | TGCGCCAGCAGCTTGGAAGGGGTTCAAGAGACCCAGTACTTC
TRBJ2-1 | NA | TRBV7-2 | NA | CASRAPWAYNEQFF | TGTGCCAGCAGGGCCCCATGGGCCTACAATGAGCAGTTCTTC
TRBJ2-5 | NA | TRBV4-3 | NA | CASSPLAGQTQYF | TGCGCCAGCAGCCCACTAGCTGGCCAGACCCAGTACTTC
TRBJ1-1 | once | TRBV7-6 | NA | CASSPGGAGTEAFF | TGTGCCAGCAGCCCCGGGGGGGCCGGGACTGAAGCTTTCTTT
TRBJ2-2 | NA | TRBV12-3/TRBV12-4 | NA | CASRGTGELFF | TGTGCCAGCAGGGGAACCGGGGAGCTGTTTTTT
TRBJ1-1 | NA | TRBV20-1 | NA | CSGRGRVDTEAFF | TGCAGTGGGCGGGGGCGGGTCGACACTGAAGCTTTCTTT
TRBJ2-7 | once | TRBV7-2 | NA | CASSSQRSYEQYF | TGTGCCAGCAGCTCCCAGAGGAGCTACGAGCAGTACTTC
TRBJ2-1 | NA | TRBV6-6 | NA | CASSPPYNEQLF | TGTGCCAGCAGCCCACCCTACAATGAGCAGCTCTTC
TRBJ2-5 | NA | TRBV29-1 | NA | CSVGSDASGETQYF | TGCAGCGTTGGGTCGGACGCGTCAGGCGAGACCCAGTACTTC
TRBJ1-2 | many | TRBV20-1 | TRBD1 | CSASTGTDYGYTF | TGCAGTGCTAGCACCGGGACAGACTATGGCTACACCTTC
TRBJ2-4 | NA | TRBV5-1 | NA | CASSLNQGNIQYF | TGCGCCAGCAGTCTTAACCAGGGAAACATTCAGTACTTC
TRBJ2-7 | many | TRBV3-1 | NA | CASSQGVYRGFDEQYF | TGTGCCAGCAGCCAAGGGGTCTATCGGGGGTTCGACGAGCAGTACTTC
TRBJ1-1 | many | TRBV10-2 | NA | CASSEWLVNTEAFF | TGCGCCAGCAGTGAGTGGTTGGTGAACACTGAAGCTTTCTTT
TRBJ2-7 | NA | TRBV20-1 | TRBD2 | CSAPGLTSGIREQYF | TGCAGTGCCCCAGGATTGACTAGCGGGATTAGGGAGCAGTACTTC
TRBJ1-6 | NA | TRBV19 | NA | CASSPRWTANNSPLHF | TGTGCCAGTAGCCCTAGATGGACGGCTAATAATTCACCCCTCCACTTT
TRBJ2-3 | once | TRBV10-3 | NA | CAIRSGSTDTQYF | TGTGCCATCAGAAGCGGTTCCACAGATACGCAGTATTTT
TRBJ2-2 | NA | TRBV7-3 | TRBD1 | CASSSPQGTTGELFF | TGTGCCAGCAGCTCCCCACAGGGGACCACCGGGGAGCTGTTTTTT
TRBJ2-7 | once | TRBV7-9 | NA | CASSADVSYEQYF | TGTGCCAGCAGCGCTGACGTTTCCTACGAGCAGTACTTC
TRBJ1-6 | few | TRBV10-3 | NA | CAISDGPGKGSPLHF | TGTGCCATCAGTGATGGTCCAGGGAAGGGTTCACCCCTCCACTTT